These 11 T cell receptor beta chains were sequenced from one sample in a study of T cell responses to AZD1222 COVID-19 vaccine (dated by TCRdb to the early 2020s). The time point tag for this specimen amounts to: baseline before first vaccination. The library was prepared using the immunoSEQ multiplex PCR assay. TCRdb obtained this table from immuneACCESS and retained in-frame rearrangements with V and J assigned. These tables miss some clones; where compared with another copy, unresolved V genes account for less than half of the shortfall, and the remainder is unexplained. Here the sample has around 99,000 clones; roughly nine tenths occur a single time. Around 4.4% of the sample belongs to the ten largest clones. Sample: peripheral blood, taken on day 0 of AZD1222 vaccination. All receptors come from an adult in good health.

The gene calls are TRBV5-8 and TRBJ1-5; 7 positions match TRBD1. CDR3 length: 17 amino acids. Losses at the gene ends were 0 bases for V and 3 bases for J; bases not matched to a gene: 9. Germline CDR1 and CDR2: SGHTS and YDEGEE. CDR3 sequence reads: CASSLVRDSYLNQPQHF. For the CDR3, the DNA is TGTGCCAGCAGCTTGGTCCGGGACAGCTACCTCAATCAGCCCCAGCATTTT.

This clone was seen a single time. The rearrangement uses TRBV15 and TRBJ1-2; D not certain. The CDR3 is 12 amino acids. The V and J ends lost 1 base and 7 bases respectively, with 7 bases between them. The germline CDR1 and CDR2 sequences are LNHNV and YYDKDF (reference sequence). In DNA form, the CDR3 reads TGTGCCACCAGCAGAGCTGGAATTGGCTACACCTTC. It specifies CATSRAGIGYTF.

The chain combines TRBV12-3 or TRBV12-4 with TRBJ1-1; no clear D. The CDR3 extends over 11 amino acids. Trimming removed 8 bases at V and 2 bases at J, with 6 bases between. In DNA, the CDR3 is TGTGCCAGCGCGAGAAACACTGAAGCTTTCTTT. This gives the protein CASARNTEAFF.

Written as DNA, the CDR3 is TGTGCCAGCAGCTTCCAGGACAGACTGGTTCAGTTCTTC. Translation: CASSFQDRLVQFF. This chain connects TRBV5-6 to TRBJ2-1, with D tentatively TRBD1 (6 bases). Per germline, CDR1 SGHDT and CDR2 YYEEEE. V was pared by 2 bases and J by 13 bases, with 16 bases between. This CDR3 spans 13 amino acids.

This sequence joins TRBV4-2 and TRBJ2-7; D gene uncertain. Germline CDR1 reads LGHNA; CDR2 reads YNFKEQ. This CDR3 region has 11 residues. The V end was cut by 4 bases, the J end by 5 bases, with 6 bases between. This CDR3 is CASSLRNEQYF. Written as DNA, the CDR3 is TGTGCCAGCAGCCTTCGCAACGAGCAGTACTTC.

This chain connects TRBV15 to TRBJ2-5, with D perhaps being TRBD1 or TRBD2 (5 bases each). The germline CDR1 and CDR2 sequences are LNHNV and YYDKDF (reference sequence). The ends were cut back, 10 bases at V and 4 bases at J, with 19 bases in the middle. This CDR3 has 14 amino acids. CDR3: CAITSRGGGETQYF. In DNA form, the CDR3 reads TGTGCCATAACCTCCCGGGGTGGGGGAGAGACCCAGTACTTC.

The gene calls are TRBV29-1 and TRBJ2-7; 7 bases are shared with TRBD2. This CDR3 is 13 amino acids long. The V segment lost 6 bases and the J segment 4 bases; nucleotides outside the gene matches: 9. Germline CDR1 is SQVTM and CDR2 is ANQGSEA. The CDR3 DNA reads as TGCAGCGTAGGACTAGTATATTCTTACGAGCAGTACTTC. The encoded protein is CSVGLVYSYEQYF.

The V and J genes are TRBV6-2 or TRBV6-3 and TRBJ2-6; D call uncertain. V was clipped by 4 bases and J by 0 bases, with 4 bases between them. Per germline, CDR1 MNHEY and CDR2 SVGEGT. The length of the CDR3 is 14 residues. Here the CDR3 reads CASSSDSGANVLTF. As DNA, the CDR3 is TGTGCCAGCAGTTCTGACTCTGGGGCCAACGTCCTGACTTTC.

The chain recombines TRBV30 with TRBJ2-3; D unclear. Germline V gene data show CDR1 as GTSNPN and CDR2 as SVGIG (reference sequence). The V gene lost 1 base and the J gene lost 3 bases, with 11 bases spanning the gap. This CDR3 is 14 amino acids long. The CDR3 DNA follows: TGTGCCTGGAGTGAGGCCTACACGACAGATACGCAGTATTTT. Residues: CAWSEAYTTDTQYF.

This clone was counted between two and nine times. The chain employs TRBV9 and TRBJ2-3, with 11 bases identical to TRBD2. This CDR3 region has 15 residues. Losses at the gene ends were 3 bases for V and 4 bases for J; bases not matched to a gene: 4. Germline CDR1 reads SGDLS; CDR2 reads YYNGEE. This CDR3 is CASSGPSGRPDTQYF. The CDR3 DNA reads as TGTGCCAGCAGCGGACCTAGCGGGAGGCCAGATACGCAGTATTTT.

The rearrangement joins TRBV27 to TRBJ2-1; D is possibly TRBD2 (5 bases). CDR1 and CDR2 from the germline V gene are MNHEY and SMNVEV (reference sequence). The CDR3 loop spans 14 amino acids. The V end lost 7 bases, the J end lost 2 bases, and 12 bases lay between the germline ends. The CDR3 loop is CASKERNPYNEQFF. Written as DNA, the CDR3 is TGTGCCAGCAAGGAGCGGAACCCCTACAATGAGCAGTTCTTC.